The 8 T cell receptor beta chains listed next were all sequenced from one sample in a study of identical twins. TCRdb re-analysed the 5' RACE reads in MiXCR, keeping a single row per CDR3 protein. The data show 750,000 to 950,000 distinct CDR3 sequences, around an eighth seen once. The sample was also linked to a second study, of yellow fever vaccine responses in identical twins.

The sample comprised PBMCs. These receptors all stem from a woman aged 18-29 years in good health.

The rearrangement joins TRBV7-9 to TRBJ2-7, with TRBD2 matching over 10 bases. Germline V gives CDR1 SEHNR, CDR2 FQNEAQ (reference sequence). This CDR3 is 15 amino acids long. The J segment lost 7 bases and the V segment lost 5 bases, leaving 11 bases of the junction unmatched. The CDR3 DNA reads TGTGCCAGCAGCCCACGGTCGGGACTAGCGCAGGAGCAGTACTTC. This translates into CASSPRSGLAQEQYF.

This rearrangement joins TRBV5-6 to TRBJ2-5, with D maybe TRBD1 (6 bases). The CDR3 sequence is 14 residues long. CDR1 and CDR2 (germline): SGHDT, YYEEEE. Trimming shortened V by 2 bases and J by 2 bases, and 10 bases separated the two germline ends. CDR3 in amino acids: CASSFRQEQETQYF. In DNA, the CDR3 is TGTGCCAGCAGCTTTAGACAGGAGCAAGAGACCCAGTACTTC.

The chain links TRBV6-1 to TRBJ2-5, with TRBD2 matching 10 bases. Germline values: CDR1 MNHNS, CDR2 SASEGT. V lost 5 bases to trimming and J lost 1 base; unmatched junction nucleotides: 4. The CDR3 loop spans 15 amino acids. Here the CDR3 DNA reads TGTGCCAGCAGTAATAGCGGGAGGTCCCAAGAGACCCAGTACTTC. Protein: CASSNSGRSQETQYF.

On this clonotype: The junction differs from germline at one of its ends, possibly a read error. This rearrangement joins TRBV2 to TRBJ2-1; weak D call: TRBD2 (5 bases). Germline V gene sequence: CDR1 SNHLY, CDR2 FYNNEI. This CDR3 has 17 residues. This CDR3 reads CTSSLLTTESSYNEQFF. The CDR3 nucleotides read TGTACCAGCAGTCTCCTGACTACCGAGAGCTCCTACAATGAGCAGTTCTTC. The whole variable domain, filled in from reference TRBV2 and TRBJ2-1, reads EPEVTQTPSHQVTQMGQEVILRCVPISNHLYFYWYRQILGQKVEFLVSFYNNEISEKSEIFDDQFSVERPDGSNFTLKIRSTKLEDSAMYFCTSSLLTTESSYNEQFFGPGTRLTVL.

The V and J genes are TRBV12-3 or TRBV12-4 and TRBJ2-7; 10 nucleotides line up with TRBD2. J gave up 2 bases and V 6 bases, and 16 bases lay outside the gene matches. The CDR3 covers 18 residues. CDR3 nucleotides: TGTGCCAGCAGCCCAGGGTCGAGTCTAGCGGGAGCCCCCTACGAGCAGTACTTC. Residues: CASSPGSSLAGAPYEQYF.

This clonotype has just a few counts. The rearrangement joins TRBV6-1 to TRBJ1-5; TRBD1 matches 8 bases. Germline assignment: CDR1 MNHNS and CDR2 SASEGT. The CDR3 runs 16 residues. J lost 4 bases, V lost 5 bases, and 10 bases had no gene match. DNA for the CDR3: TGTGCCAGCAGTCAATTGGACAGGGCTGGGAATCAGCCCCAGCATTTT. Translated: CASSQLDRAGNQPQHF.

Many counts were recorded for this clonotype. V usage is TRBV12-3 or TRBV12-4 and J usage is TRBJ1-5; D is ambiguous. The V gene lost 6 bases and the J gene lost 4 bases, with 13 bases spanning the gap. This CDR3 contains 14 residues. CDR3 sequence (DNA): TGTGCCAGCAGCCCACACGGAGAGAATCAGCCCCAGCATTTT. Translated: CASSPHGENQPQHF.

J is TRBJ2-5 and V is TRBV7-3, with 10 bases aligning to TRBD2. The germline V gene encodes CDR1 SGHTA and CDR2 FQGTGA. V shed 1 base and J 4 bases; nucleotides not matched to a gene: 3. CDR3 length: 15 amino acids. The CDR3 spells CASSLRASGRETQYF. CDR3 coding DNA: TGTGCCAGCAGCTTAAGGGCTAGCGGGAGAGAGACCCAGTACTTC. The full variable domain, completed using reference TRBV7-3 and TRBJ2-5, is GAGVSQTPSNKVTEKGKYVELRCDPISGHTALYWYRQSLGQGPEFLIYFQGTGAADDSGLPNDRFFAVRPEGSVSTLKIQRTERGDSAVYLCASSLRASGRETQYFGPGTRLLVL.